This T cell receptor beta chain appears in the sequencing data of a study of T cell responses to AZD1222 COVID-19 vaccine. The study's findings and limits: Unmutated variant regions reportedly attract nearly half of all spike-specific TCRs. Sampled repertoires all dated from after the peak T cell response. Baseline seropositivity characterized only a handful of AZD1222 recipients. Donors skewed white British and female; clonal diversity was possibly underestimated.

V lost 2 bases and J lost 6; bases outside the gene matches: 7. Per the germline V gene, CDR1 is MDHEN and CDR2 is SYDVKM. The CDR3 runs 17 residues. The assay was immunoSEQ multiplex PCR, and TCRdb's table has in-frame clones only and misses some. The sample has about 170,000 clones, roughly 91% seen once. To note about this clone: Its target is not known.

The V and J genes are TRBV28 and TRBJ2-1, with 13 bases aligning to TRBD2. The sequencing used peripheral blood, collected on day 0 of AZD1222 vaccination. The sequence was collected from an adult in good health. CDR3 protein: CASSLQRTSGGRNEQFF. CDR3 in DNA: TGTGCCAGCAGTTTACAAAGGACTAGCGGGGGTCGCAATGAGCAGTTCTTC.